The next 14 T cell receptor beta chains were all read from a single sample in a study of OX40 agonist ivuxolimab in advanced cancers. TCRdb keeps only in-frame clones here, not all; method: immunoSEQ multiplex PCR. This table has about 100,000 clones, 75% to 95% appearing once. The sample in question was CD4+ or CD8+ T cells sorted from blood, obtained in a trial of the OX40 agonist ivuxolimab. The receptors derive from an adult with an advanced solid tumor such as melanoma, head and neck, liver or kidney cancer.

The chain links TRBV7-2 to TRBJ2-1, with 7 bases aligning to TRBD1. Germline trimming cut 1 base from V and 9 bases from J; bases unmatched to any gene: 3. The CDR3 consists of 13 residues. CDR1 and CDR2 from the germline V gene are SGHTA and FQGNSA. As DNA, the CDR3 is TGTGCCAGCAGCTTAGGGACAGGTACTGAGCAGTTCTTC. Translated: CASSLGTGTEQFF.

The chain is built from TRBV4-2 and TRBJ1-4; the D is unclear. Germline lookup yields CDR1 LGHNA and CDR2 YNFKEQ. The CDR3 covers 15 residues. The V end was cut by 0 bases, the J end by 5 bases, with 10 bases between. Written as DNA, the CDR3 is TGTGCCAGCAGCCAAGATTTTAGAGAAAATGAAAAACTGTTTTTT. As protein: CASSQDFRENEKLFF.

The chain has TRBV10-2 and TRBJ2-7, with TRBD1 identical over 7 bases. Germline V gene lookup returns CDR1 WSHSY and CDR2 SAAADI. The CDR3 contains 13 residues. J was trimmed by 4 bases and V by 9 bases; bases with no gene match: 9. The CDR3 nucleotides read TGCGCCAGTTCGACAGGGAATAAATACGAGCAGTACTTC. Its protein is CASSTGNKYEQYF.

CDR3 region: CASSSGLRGETQYF. The CDR3 DNA reads as TGTGCCAGCAGCTCGGGACTAAGGGGTGAGACCCAGTACTTC. The genes are TRBV5-4 and TRBJ2-5; 7 bases line up with TRBD2. Germline V gives CDR1 SGHNT, CDR2 YYREEE (reference sequence). This CDR3 region has 14 residues. J gave up 5 bases and V 3 bases, and 7 bases lay outside the gene matches.

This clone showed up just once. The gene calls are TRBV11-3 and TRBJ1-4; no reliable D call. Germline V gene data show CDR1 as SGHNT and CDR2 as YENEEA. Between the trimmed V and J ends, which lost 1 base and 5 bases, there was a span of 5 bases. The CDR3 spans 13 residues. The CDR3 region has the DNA TGTGCCAGCAGCTTAGGGAGCAATGAAAAACTGTTTTTT. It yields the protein CASSLGSNEKLFF.

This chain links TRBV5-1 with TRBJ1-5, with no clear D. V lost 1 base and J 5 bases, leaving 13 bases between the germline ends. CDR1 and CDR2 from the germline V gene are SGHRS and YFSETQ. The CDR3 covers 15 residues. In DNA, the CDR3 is TGCGCCAGCAGCTTGATAGTAGGACCCGATCAGCCCCAGCATTTT. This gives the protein CASSLIVGPDQPQHF.

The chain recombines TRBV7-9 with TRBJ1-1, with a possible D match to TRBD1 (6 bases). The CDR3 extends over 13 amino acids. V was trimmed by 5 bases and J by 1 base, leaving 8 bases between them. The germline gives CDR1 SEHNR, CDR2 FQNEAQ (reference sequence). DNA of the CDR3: TGTGCCAGCAGCCCGACAGGGAACACTGAAGCTTTCTTT. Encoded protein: CASSPTGNTEAFF.

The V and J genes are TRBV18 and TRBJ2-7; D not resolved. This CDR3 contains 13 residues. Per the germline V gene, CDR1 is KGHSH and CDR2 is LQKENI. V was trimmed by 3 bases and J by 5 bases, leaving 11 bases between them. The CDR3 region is CASSPGYRDEQYF. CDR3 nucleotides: TGTGCCAGCTCACCCGGGTATCGGGACGAGCAGTACTTC.

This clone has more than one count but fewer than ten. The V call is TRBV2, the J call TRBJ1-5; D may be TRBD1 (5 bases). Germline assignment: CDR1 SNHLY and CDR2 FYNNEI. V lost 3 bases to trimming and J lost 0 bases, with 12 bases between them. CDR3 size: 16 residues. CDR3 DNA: TGTGCCAGCAGTGATAGTCAGGGTAGTAGCAATCAGCCCCAGCATTTT. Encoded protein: CASSDSQGSSNQPQHF.

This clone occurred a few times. The DNA for the CDR3 is TGTGCCAGCAGTCCCGGGACTAGGCTAGTTCGGGATACGCAGTATTTT. It is translated as CASSPGTRLVRDTQYF. The chain recombines TRBV27 with TRBJ2-3; the match to TRBD2 covers 8 bases. The J segment lost 6 bases and the V segment lost 5 bases, leaving 13 bases of the junction unmatched. Germline values: CDR1 MNHEY, CDR2 SMNVEV (reference sequence). CDR3 length: 16 residues.

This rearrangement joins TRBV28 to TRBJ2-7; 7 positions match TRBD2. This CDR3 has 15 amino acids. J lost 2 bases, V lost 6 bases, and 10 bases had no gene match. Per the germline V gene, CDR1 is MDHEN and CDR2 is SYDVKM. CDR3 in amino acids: CASSSSGRGTYEQYF. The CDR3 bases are TGTGCCAGCAGCTCTAGTGGGAGGGGAACCTACGAGCAGTACTTC.

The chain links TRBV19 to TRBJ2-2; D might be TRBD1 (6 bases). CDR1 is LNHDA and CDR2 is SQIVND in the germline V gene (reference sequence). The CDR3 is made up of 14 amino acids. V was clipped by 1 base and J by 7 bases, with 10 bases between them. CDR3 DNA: TGTGCCAGTAGTATAGCGTCAGGGGTCGGGGAGCTGTTTTTT. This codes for CASSIASGVGELFF.

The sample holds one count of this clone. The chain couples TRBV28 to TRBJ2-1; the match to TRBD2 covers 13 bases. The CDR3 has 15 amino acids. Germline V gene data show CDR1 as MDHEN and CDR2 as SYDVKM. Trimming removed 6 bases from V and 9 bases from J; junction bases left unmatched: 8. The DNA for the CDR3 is TGTGCCAGCAGCCGGACTAGCGGGAGAGAAGGTGAGCAGTTCTTC. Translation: CASSRTSGREGEQFF.

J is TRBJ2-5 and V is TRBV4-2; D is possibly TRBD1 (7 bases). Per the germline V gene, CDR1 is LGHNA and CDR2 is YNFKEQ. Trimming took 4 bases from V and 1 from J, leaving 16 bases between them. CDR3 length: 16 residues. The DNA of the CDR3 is TGTGCCAGCAGCCGCGGGGACAGAAACTTCCAAGAGACCCAGTACTTC. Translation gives CASSRGDRNFQETQYF.